A single sample is the source of the 25 T cell receptor beta chains below, sequenced in a study of OX40 agonist ivuxolimab in advanced cancers. Generated by immunoSEQ multiplex PCR, the TCRdb table keeps only in-frame clones and is missing some. The profile shows more than 40,000 clones, around 82% of them singletons. This sample comprised CD4+ or CD8+ T cells sorted from blood, obtained in a trial of the OX40 agonist ivuxolimab. The receptors were sampled from an adult with an advanced solid tumor such as melanoma, head and neck, liver or kidney cancer.

This sequence joins TRBV25-1 and TRBJ2-2; D call uncertain. Germline CDR1 and CDR2: MGHDK and SYGVNS. The CDR3 is 12 amino acids. Trimming stripped 7 bases from V and 6 bases from J, with 9 bases between. CDR3 nucleotide sequence: TGTGCCAGCAAACAAGGCCCCGGGGAGCTGTTTTTT. Protein: CASKQGPGELFF.

The V and J genes are TRBV7-3 and TRBJ1-1; 7 nucleotides agree with TRBD1. The CDR3 extends over 15 amino acids. Germline-derived CDR1 and CDR2 are SGHTA and FQGTGA. Trimming removed 5 bases from V and 1 base from J; junction bases left unmatched: 7. DNA for the CDR3: TGTGCCAGCAGCCTTCTACAGGGGAGGAACACTGAAGCTTTCTTT. As protein: CASSLLQGRNTEAFF.

The chain combines TRBV15 with TRBJ1-4, with D hard to call. Trimming took 0 bases from V and 5 from J, leaving 4 bases between them. From germline, CDR1 is LNHNV and CDR2 YYDKDF (reference sequence). This CDR3 is built from 13 residues. DNA of the CDR3: TGTGCCACCAGCAGAGATGCGAATGAAAAACTGTTTTTT. It specifies CATSRDANEKLFF.

This chain uses TRBV27 with TRBJ2-1; 8 bases match TRBD2. From germline, CDR1 is MNHEY and CDR2 SMNVEV (reference sequence). With V trimmed by 7 bases and J by 0 bases, 8 bases remained unmatched. The length of the CDR3 is 16 residues. The CDR3 nucleotides read TGTGCCAGCATACCGACTAGCGCGAGCTCCTACAATGAGCAGTTCTTC. This gives the protein CASIPTSASSYNEQFF.

CDR3 nucleotide sequence: TGTGCCAGCAGCCCAGACAGGGCCTACGAGCAGTACTTC. It encodes CASSPDRAYEQYF. The chain combines TRBV7-6 with TRBJ2-7; 7 nucleotides line up with TRBD1. Germline CDR1 and CDR2: SGHVS and FNYEAQ. The V segment lost 5 bases and the J segment 2 bases; nucleotides outside the gene matches: 3. There are 13 residues in the CDR3.

This clone was observed a handful of times. The chain has TRBV5-1 and TRBJ2-7; 8 bases agree with TRBD2. The V and J ends lost 4 bases and 4 bases, in that order; junction bases with no gene match: 7. The germline CDR1 and CDR2 sequences are SGHRS and YFSETQ. The CDR3 sequence is 14 residues long. The CDR3 nucleotides are TGCGCCAGCAGCGAACCGGGACTAGTGTACGAGCAGTACTTC. Its protein product is CASSEPGLVYEQYF.

The V and J genes are TRBV25-1 and TRBJ1-2; D unresolved. The V end lost 5 bases, the J end lost 7 bases, and 14 bases lay between the germline ends. The CDR3 length is 13 residues. Germline V gene data show CDR1 as MGHDK and CDR2 as SYGVNS. CDR3 residues: CASSPLEGLGYTF. The CDR3 DNA follows: TGTGCCAGCAGTCCTCTTGAAGGGCTTGGCTACACCTTC.

This chain uses TRBV27 with TRBJ2-7; 8 bases are a match to TRBD1. This CDR3 is 15 amino acids long. Per germline, CDR1 MNHEY and CDR2 SMNVEV (reference sequence). Trimming at V came to 4 bases and at J to 3 bases, leaving 8 bases not matched to a gene. The CDR3 coding sequence is TGTGCCAGCAGTTCGGGATTGGGACAGGTCTACGAGCAGTACTTC. Residues: CASSSGLGQVYEQYF.

This clone has just a few counts. V is TRBV6-1 and J is TRBJ1-1; D gene uncertain. This CDR3 has 14 amino acids. Germline lookup yields CDR1 MNHNS and CDR2 SASEGT. Trimming shortened V by 7 bases and J by 0 bases, and 12 bases separated the two germline ends. CDR3 amino acids: CASTRQAMNTEAFF. For the CDR3, the DNA is TGTGCCAGCACCAGGCAGGCCATGAACACTGAAGCTTTCTTT.

This chain joins TRBV10-3 and TRBJ1-1; TRBD1 matches at 12 bases. Losses at the gene ends were 8 bases for V and 5 bases for J; bases not matched to a gene: 6. In germline, CDR1 is ENHRY, CDR2 SYGVKD. The CDR3 has 14 residues. Here the CDR3 DNA reads TGTGCCATCGGGGGACAGGGGGCTTTAACTGAAGCTTTCTTT. It is translated as CAIGGQGALTEAFF.

This chain links TRBV28 with TRBJ1-2; 7 nucleotides align to TRBD1. This CDR3 has 15 amino acids. After removal of 6 bases from V and 3 bases from J, the junction contained 10 bases not matched to a gene. Germline V CDR1 and CDR2: MDHEN, SYDVKM. The CDR3 is CASRLGGTADYGYTF. The DNA for the CDR3 is TGTGCCAGCAGACTTGGGGGGACAGCGGACTATGGCTACACCTTC.

The rearrangement links TRBV29-1 to TRBJ2-5; 11 nucleotides align to TRBD2. Losses at the gene ends were 5 bases for V and 5 bases for J; bases not matched to a gene: 7. The CDR3 spans 14 residues. Germline CDR1 SQVTM, CDR2 ANQGSEA. CDR3 DNA sequence: TGCAGCGTTAATCTAGCGGGAGGATCCGAGACCCAGTACTTC. This translates into CSVNLAGGSETQYF.

This chain connects TRBV5-1 to TRBJ2-1; 9 bases fit TRBD2. Unmatched junction bases numbered 4, after V lost 0 bases and J lost 3 bases. The length of the CDR3 is 16 residues. Germline CDR1 and CDR2: SGHRS and YFSETQ. CDR3 nucleotides: TGCGCCAGCAGCTTGGTAGCGGGAGAGAACTACAATGAGCAGTTCTTC. Its translation is CASSLVAGENYNEQFF.

This clone was detected a few times. This chain links TRBV2 with TRBJ1-3; 8 positions agree with TRBD1. Germline lookup yields CDR1 SNHLY and CDR2 FYNNEI. The CDR3 sequence is 15 residues long. V trimming: 4 bases; J trimming: 2 bases; junction bases outside the gene matches: 4. The CDR3 here is CASSVVQGAGNTIYF. The DNA of the CDR3 is TGTGCCAGCAGTGTCGTACAGGGGGCTGGAAACACCATATATTTT.

J is TRBJ1-2 and V is TRBV30; D is perhaps TRBD1 (5 bases). Germline values: CDR1 GTSNPN, CDR2 SVGIG (reference sequence). V was cut by 3 bases and J by 4 bases, with 18 bases left in between. The CDR3 has 15 residues. The CDR3: CAWSPVSGRSYGYTF. DNA for the CDR3: TGTGCCTGGAGCCCGGTCTCGGGGCGCAGCTATGGCTACACCTTC.

The chain uses TRBV2 and TRBJ1-6, with 8 bases that match TRBD1. Unmatched junction bases numbered 5, after V lost 1 base and J lost 9 bases. This CDR3 contains 15 residues. Germline V gene lookup returns CDR1 SNHLY and CDR2 FYNNEI. The CDR3 DNA follows: TGTGCCAGCAGTGAAGAGGGGCAGGGGGCTTCACCCCTCCACTTT. Its protein product is CASSEEGQGASPLHF.

The chain has TRBV7-9 and TRBJ2-2, with 8 bases that match TRBD2. The CDR3 totals 19 residues. The germline CDR1 and CDR2 sequences are SEHNR and FQNEAQ (reference sequence). V shed 5 bases, J shed 2 bases, and the junction held 16 bases outside the gene matches. The CDR3 nucleotides are TGTGCCAGCAGCAGAGGTCTCTTACGGCGGGAGGTTAACACCGGGGAGCTGTTTTTT. This gives the protein CASSRGLLRREVNTGELFF.

The chain carries TRBV9 and TRBJ2-5; TRBD2 agrees at 9 bases. V was pared by 3 bases and J by 5 bases, with 8 bases of the junction left unmatched. In germline, CDR1 is SGDLS, CDR2 YYNGEE. The CDR3 is 15 residues long. CDR3 region: CASSGPAGGSETQYF. CDR3 in DNA: TGTGCCAGCAGCGGACCAGCGGGAGGCTCGGAGACCCAGTACTTC. The variable domain in full, completed from reference TRBV9 and TRBJ2-5, reads DSGVTQTPKHLITATGQRVTLRCSPRSGDLSVYWYQQSLDQGLQFLIQYYNGEERAKGNILERFSAQQFPDLHSELNLSSLELGDSALYFCASSGPAGGSETQYFGPGTRLLVL.

The chain couples TRBV19 to TRBJ2-1; TRBD2 matches at 12 bases. The CDR3 totals 19 residues. Germline CDR1 reads LNHDA; CDR2 reads SQIVND (reference sequence). With V trimmed by 4 bases and J by 12 bases, 22 bases remained unmatched. The CDR3: CASSRDQNLPSGRAMRQFF. The DNA of the CDR3 is TGTGCCAGTAGTAGAGACCAAAATCTCCCTAGCGGGAGGGCCATGAGGCAGTTCTTC.

The rearrangement uses TRBV7-8 and TRBJ2-2; the match to TRBD1 covers 9 bases. After removal of 2 bases from V and 8 bases from J, the junction contained 15 bases not matched to a gene. Germline V CDR1 and CDR2: SGHVS, FQNEAQ. The CDR3 contains 18 residues. CDR3 sequence (DNA): TGTGCCAGCAGCTTATTTTCCCCCGGGACAGGGACACCGGGGGAGCTGTTTTTT. Encoded protein: CASSLFSPGTGTPGELFF.

The chain has TRBV10-1 and TRBJ2-1, with TRBD2 as a possible D gene (6 bases). There are 16 residues in the CDR3. Trimming removed 1 base from V and 3 bases from J, with 13 bases in between. The germline CDR1 and CDR2 sequences are WNHNN and SYGVQD (reference sequence). The CDR3, as DNA: TGCGCCAGCAGTGAGTTTAGCGGAAGAGGCTACAATGAGCAGTTCTTC. Its protein is CASSEFSGRGYNEQFF.

The CDR3 DNA is TGTGCCAGTAGGAGAAAGGCCGCCTCGAACACTGAAGCTTTCTTT. Translating gives CASRRKAASNTEAFF. The chain has TRBV19 and TRBJ1-1; D call uncertain. V lost 6 bases to trimming and J lost 1 base, with 15 bases between them. CDR3 size: 15 residues. Germline-derived CDR1 and CDR2 are LNHDA and SQIVND (reference sequence). Full variable domain (missing parts from reference TRBV19 and TRBJ1-1): DGGITQSPKYLFRKEGQNVTLSCEQNLNHDAMYWYRQDPGQGLRLIYYSQIVNDFQKGDIAEGYSVSREKKESFPLTVTSAQKNPTAFYLCASRRKAASNTEAFFGQGTRLTVV.

The V gene is TRBV5-1, the J gene TRBJ2-5; D is unclear. This CDR3 is built from 14 residues. Trimming removed 1 base from V and 5 bases from J, with 12 bases in between. CDR1 is SGHRS and CDR2 is YFSETQ in the germline V gene. The CDR3 loop reads CASSLITLSETQYF. DNA of the CDR3: TGCGCCAGCAGCTTGATAACCCTAAGTGAGACCCAGTACTTC.

V is TRBV29-1 and J is TRBJ1-1; maybe TRBD1 (6 bases). CDR3 length equals 14 residues. The V end lost 4 bases, the J end lost 4 bases, and 16 bases lay between the germline ends. Looked up from germline, CDR1 is SQVTM and CDR2 is ANQGSEA. The CDR3 spells CSVAGANGLTEAFF. The DNA of the CDR3 is TGCAGCGTTGCGGGGGCGAACGGCCTCACTGAAGCTTTCTTT.

The chain is built from TRBV27 and TRBJ2-1, with D unclear. V was shortened by 5 bases and J by 4 bases, with 9 bases between the two germline ends. The CDR3 contains 13 residues. CDR1 and CDR2 (germline): MNHEY, SMNVEV (reference sequence). The CDR3 DNA reads as TGTGCCAGCAGTGGCCTCGGGTACAATGAGCAGTTCTTC. Its translation: CASSGLGYNEQFF.